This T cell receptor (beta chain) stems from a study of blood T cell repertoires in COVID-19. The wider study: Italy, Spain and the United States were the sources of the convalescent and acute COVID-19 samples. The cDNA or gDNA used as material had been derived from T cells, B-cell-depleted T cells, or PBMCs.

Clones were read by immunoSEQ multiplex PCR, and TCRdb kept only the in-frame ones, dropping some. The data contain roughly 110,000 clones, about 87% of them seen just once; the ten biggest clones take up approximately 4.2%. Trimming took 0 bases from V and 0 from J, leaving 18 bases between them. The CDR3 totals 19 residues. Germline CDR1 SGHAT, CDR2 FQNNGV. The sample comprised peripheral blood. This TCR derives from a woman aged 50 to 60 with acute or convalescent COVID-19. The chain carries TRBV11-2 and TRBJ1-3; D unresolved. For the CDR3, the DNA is TGTGCCAGCAGCTTAGACGGCAGGCAGAGACGGATCTCTGGAAACACCATATATTTT. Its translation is CASSLDGRQRRISGNTIYF.